This TCR beta chain appears in the sequencing data of a study of blood T cell repertoires in COVID-19 (dated by TCRdb to the early 2020s). About the full investigation: Samples from collaborators originated in the United States, Italy and Spain and spanned both the acute and convalescent phases of COVID-19. The repertoires were made available in a free public database intended to serve as a resource for research on the immune response to SARS-CoV-2. The prospective study material was composed of cDNA or gDNA derived from T cells, B-cell-depleted T cells, or PBMCs. The samples were drawn from two sources: the first 160 participants of the ongoing ImmuneRACE study, and over 1,000 subjects contributed by 6 global collaborators. Deeply sampled blood TCRbeta repertoires from subjects exposed to, actively infected with, or recovered from COVID-19 were included in the dataset. HLA class I and class II types, where available, came from metadata supplied by the sample provider rather than from assay-based typing. The sample metadata nearly always contained a de-identified subject ID, COVID-19 status, age in years and sex.

Clipping removes 1 base from V and 5 bases from J, with 14 as the unmatched junction base count. For CDR1 and CDR2, the germline V gene (reference sequence) lists SGHKS and YYEKEE. CDR3 length: 18 amino acids, cysteine to phenylalanine. The DNA shown is the 54-base CDR3, in frame from base 1. For this clone: The antigen this receptor binds is unknown. No much larger clone is present one base from it, and per-base qualities are unavailable.

TCRbeta CDR3 regions were amplified from genomic DNA using the immunoSEQ Assay, a bias-controlled multiplex PCR. Turning to the authors' computational methods: The number of nucleated cells in each sample was estimated by amplification of reference gene primers within the assay. Sequence reads were collapsed and filtered to measure the absolute abundance of every unique TCRbeta CDR3 rearrangement. For each sample, productive Simpson clonality was calculated as the square root of Simpson's diversity index over productive rearrangements. TCRdb carries this immuneACCESS record with in-frame sequences only. Its versions omit some clonotypes, under half of them owing to an unresolved V gene in the studies checked, with the rest unexplained. V, J and clone size reflect that table, while D and trimming were determined from the DNA. For this sample the table gives under 95,000 clones, of which roughly 89% were detected only once. The ten most abundant clones make up 5% to 6.5% of the sample.

Summary of the overall study and its limitations: How much clinical and demographic metadata was included differed by source and by participant, and the metadata was provided uncurated.

The collaborating institutions used their own protocols to collect whole blood in K2EDTA tubes. Collaborator samples were shipped for TCRbeta analysis as frozen whole blood, isolated PBMCs, or DNA extracted from either sample type. The sequence joins TRBV5-5 to TRBJ1-1, with TRBD1 matching 10 junction bases. The source of this sequence is a man in his sixties with acute or convalescent COVID-19. Sequences were obtained from peripheral blood. The bases are TGTGCCAGCAGCTTGTCGTTAAGACAGGGGGCGATAATGACTGAAGCTTTCTTT. Translated, it reads CASSLSLRQGAIMTEAFF.